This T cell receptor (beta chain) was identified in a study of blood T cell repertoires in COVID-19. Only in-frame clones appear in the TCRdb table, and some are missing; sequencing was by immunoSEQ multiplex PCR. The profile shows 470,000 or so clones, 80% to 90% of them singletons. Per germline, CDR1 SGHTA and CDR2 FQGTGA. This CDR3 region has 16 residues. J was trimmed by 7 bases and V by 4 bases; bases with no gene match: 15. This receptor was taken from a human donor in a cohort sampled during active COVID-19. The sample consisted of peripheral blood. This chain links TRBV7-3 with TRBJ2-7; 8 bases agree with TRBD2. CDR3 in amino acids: CASSSRPGLGAIEQYF. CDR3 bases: TGTGCCAGCAGCTCCAGGCCGGGACTAGGCGCGATAGAGCAGTACTTC.